The rows below give T cell receptor beta chains drawn from one sample of a study of cytomegalovirus exposure and HLA in healthy donors. Repertoires were generated with immunoSEQ multiplex PCR, while TCRdb's copy carries only in-frame clones and drops some. The data show under 250,000 clones, 78% seen once. What was sequenced was PBMCs. These receptor sequences come from a boy between 5 and 17 years old in good health and CMV-seronegative. Each CDR3 is given with its conserved first and last residue. A D gene is named only where the DNA matches it firmly. Size tells how often a clone was seen (once, few, many) or the class of an expanded clone, and some rows leave it out.

>TRBV4-1|few|TRBJ2-3|TRBD1
CASSQDEGAVTDTQYF
TGCGCCAGCAGCCAAGATGAGGGGGCCGTGACAGATACGCAGTATTTT
>TRBV18|.|TRBJ1-5|TRBD1
CASSPLDRGRQPQHF
TGTGCCAGCTCACCACTCGACAGGGGCCGGCAGCCCCAGCATTTT
>TRBV6-5|once|TRBJ2-7|TRBD2
CASSYTSGTYEQYF
TGTGCCAGCAGTTACACTAGCGGGACGTACGAGCAGTACTTC
>TRBV27|.|TRBJ1-2|TRBD1
CASSLSPGQGNYGYTF
TGTGCCAGCAGTTTATCCCCGGGACAGGGCAACTATGGCTACACCTTC
>TRBV6-5|.|TRBJ2-7|.
CASSYRRDNSYEQYF
TGTGCCAGCAGTTACCGCCGGGACAACTCCTACGAGCAGTACTTC
>TRBV5-6|few|TRBJ1-4|.
CASSLWGPGEKLFF
TGTGCCAGCAGCTTGTGGGGGCCGGGGGAAAAACTGTTTTTT
>TRBV6-1|.|TRBJ1-2|TRBD1
CASSEAFWDSYGYTF
TGTGCCAGCAGTGAAGCATTCTGGGACAGCTATGGCTACACCTTC
>TRBV4-1|.|TRBJ2-7|TRBD2
CASSPLGLAGVYEQYF
TGCGCCAGCAGCCCTTTAGGGCTAGCGGGAGTCTACGAGCAGTACTTC
>TRBV2|.|TRBJ2-2|.
CASLAANTGELFF
TGTGCCAGCCTCGCGGCGAACACCGGGGAGCTGTTTTTT
>TRBV27|.|TRBJ2-3|.
CASSSQGNTQYF
TGTGCCAGCAGTTCACAGGGTAATACGCAGTATTTT
>TRBV11-2|once|TRBJ2-7|TRBD1
CASSPRGTGVWEQYF
TGTGCCAGCAGCCCAAGGGGGACAGGGGTCTGGGAGCAGTACTTC
>TRBV5-1|.|TRBJ2-7|TRBD2
CASSLSTLAAYGAYEQYF
TGCGCCAGCAGCTTGAGTACCCTAGCGGCTTACGGCGCCTACGAGCAGTACTTC
>TRBV6-6|.|TRBJ1-1|.
CASSYLQPNTEAFF
TGTGCCAGCAGTTACTTACAGCCGAACACTGAAGCTTTCTTT
>TRBV2|few|TRBJ2-2|.
CASSQGTGELFF
TGTGCCAGCAGTCAGGGCACCGGGGAGCTGTTTTTT
>TRBV5-4|few|TRBJ2-7|.
CASSLNREGGVQYF
TGTGCCAGCAGCTTGAACAGGGAGGGAGGTGTGCAGTACTTC
>TRBV6-5|.|TRBJ1-5|.
CASSEGGYGQPQHF
TGTGCCAGCAGTGAAGGAGGGTACGGTCAGCCCCAGCATTTT
>TRBV27|.|TRBJ1-5|.
CASSDLEGQPQHF
TGTGCCAGCAGTGACTTGGAGGGGCAGCCCCAGCATTTT
>TRBV6-5|.|TRBJ1-1|.
CASSSETVLNTEAFF
TGTGCCAGCAGTTCCGAGACAGTCTTGAACACTGAAGCTTTCTTT
>TRBV5-4|few|TRBJ1-1|TRBD1
CASSLVFGTGVTEAFF
TGTGCCAGCAGCTTGGTTTTCGGGACAGGGGTCACTGAAGCTTTCTTT
>TRBV6-5|.|TRBJ2-5|TRBD2
CASSRLAGEETQYF
TGTGCCAGCAGCAGACTAGCGGGGGAAGAGACCCAGTACTTC
>TRBV5-1|.|TRBJ1-2|.
CASSFQGHYGYTF
TGCGCCAGCAGCTTCCAGGGGCACTATGGCTACACCTTC
>TRBV11-3|.|TRBJ1-1|.
CASSLLAGNTEAFF
TGTGCCAGCAGCTTATTGGCAGGAAACACTGAAGCTTTCTTT
>TRBV11-3|.|TRBJ1-2|.
CASSTSGTLVGGYTF
TGTGCCAGCAGCACCTCCGGGACTCTGGTGGGTGGCTACACCTTC
>TRBV20-1|once|TRBJ1-1|.
CSARDRGVAFF
TGCAGTGCTAGAGATCGGGGGGTCGCTTTCTTT
>TRBV19|.|TRBJ1-5|.
CASTRGAGSNQPQHF
TGTGCCAGTACAAGGGGCGCGGGGAGCAATCAGCCCCAGCATTTT
>TRBV5-4|.|TRBJ2-1|.
CASSLGLGGGASYNEQFF
TGTGCCAGCAGCTTGGGCCTAGGGGGGGGCGCGTCCTACAATGAGCAGTTCTTC
>TRBV19|.|TRBJ1-5|TRBD1
CASSIDGTGANQPQHF
TGTGCCAGTAGTATAGATGGGACAGGGGCCAATCAGCCCCAGCATTTT
>TRBV30|.|TRBJ1-5|.
CAWRVGGDQPQHF
TGTGCCTGGAGAGTGGGGGGTGATCAGCCCCAGCATTTT
>TRBV5-1|.|TRBJ2-5|TRBD2
CASSLSSTSGYQETQYF
TGCGCCAGCAGCTTGTCTTCGACTAGCGGGTACCAAGAGACCCAGTACTTC
>TRBV5-8|.|TRBJ2-6|.
CASSSGIPRTNVLTF
TGTGCCAGCAGTTCAGGGATTCCGAGGACCAACGTCCTGACTTTC
>TRBV5-1|.|TRBJ1-1|TRBD1
CASSPEGQDMNTEAFF
TGCGCCAGCAGCCCGGAGGGACAGGACATGAACACTGAAGCTTTCTTT
>TRBV10-1|.|TRBJ2-7|TRBD1
CASSGSRDRETEQYF
TGCGCCAGCAGTGGATCCCGGGACAGGGAAACCGAGCAGTACTTC
>TRBV5-1|.|TRBJ1-1|.
CASSLVGGRTEAFF
TGCGCCAGCAGCTTGGTCGGGGGAAGGACGGAAGCTTTCTTT
>TRBV10-3|.|TRBJ1-1|.
CAAGLLNTEAFF
TGTGCCGCTGGACTGCTGAACACTGAAGCTTTCTTT
>TRBV15|.|TRBJ2-2|.
CATSRDMGLGVLFF
TGTGCCACCAGCAGAGATATGGGGCTCGGCGTGCTGTTTTTT
>TRBV2|.|TRBJ2-5|TRBD2
CASSEGIAGGQETQYF
TGTGCCAGCAGTGAAGGGATAGCGGGGGGCCAAGAGACCCAGTACTTC
>TRBV11-2|.|TRBJ2-3|TRBD2
CASSLLASGVDTQYF
TGTGCCAGCAGCTTACTTGCTAGCGGCGTAGATACGCAGTATTTT
>TRBV15|.|TRBJ1-1|TRBD1
CATSTRTGGGTEAFF
TGTGCCACCAGCACCCGAACAGGGGGCGGCACTGAAGCTTTCTTT
>TRBV11-3|.|TRBJ1-1|.
CASSSPRDTMNTEAFF
TGTGCCAGCAGCTCCCCCCGGGACACGATGAACACTGAAGCTTTCTTT
>TRBV29-1|.|TRBJ2-5|TRBD1
CSVRETGGGETQYF
TGCAGCGTCCGAGAGACAGGGGGCGGGGAGACCCAGTACTTC
>TRBV2|.|TRBJ1-2|.
CASSEGQGSGYTF
TGTGCCAGCAGTGAAGGCCAGGGGAGTGGCTACACCTTC
>TRBV29-1|.|TRBJ2-7|.
CSVRAGLQWDEQYF
TGCAGCGTGCGGGCGGGACTTCAGTGGGACGAGCAGTACTTC
>TRBV4-2|few|TRBJ2-7|TRBD2
CASSQAEGTGGAYEQYF
TGTGCCAGCAGCCAAGCTGAGGGAACGGGAGGGGCCTACGAGCAGTACTTC
>TRBV10-3|few|TRBJ1-5|.
CAISDGGVGQPQHF
TGTGCCATCAGTGATGGGGGGGTAGGTCAGCCCCAGCATTTT
>TRBV27|.|TRBJ2-7|TRBD1
CASSLSGTGLSYEQYF
TGTGCCAGCAGTTTATCGGGGACAGGACTCTCGTACGAGCAGTACTTC
>TRBV18|.|TRBJ2-4|.
CASSPLGPAKNIQYF
TGTGCCAGCTCACCACTGGGGCCAGCCAAAAACATTCAGTACTTC
>TRBV25-1|.|TRBJ2-3|TRBD2
CASSGRATDTQYF
TGTGCCAGCAGCGGGAGGGCCACAGATACGCAGTATTTT
>TRBV10-3|.|TRBJ1-1|.
CAISETGRVDFF
TGTGCCATCAGTGAAACAGGGCGTGTGGATTTCTTT
>TRBV7-8|.|TRBJ2-7|TRBD1
CASSRPGTGYHEQYF
TGTGCCAGCAGCCGTCCCGGGACAGGGTACCACGAGCAGTACTTC
>TRBV1|.|TRBJ2-7|.
CTSSPGRGCSEIYEQYF
TGCACCAGCAGCCCCGGCCGGGGGTGTAGCGAGATCTACGAGCAGTACTTC
>TRBV7-2|.|TRBJ2-7|.
CASSTDLGNYEQYF
TGTGCCAGCAGCACCGATCTGGGCAACTACGAGCAGTACTTC
>TRBV4-1|.|TRBJ2-7|.
CASSQVESSYEQYF
TGCGCCAGCAGCCAAGTGGAGAGCTCCTACGAGCAGTACTTC
>TRBV5-4|.|TRBJ2-1|TRBD1
CASSRLTTGRYNEQFF
TGTGCCAGCAGCCGACTGACGACAGGGCGATACAATGAGCAGTTCTTC
>TRBV2|once|TRBJ1-1|.
CASRDTGMGTEAFF
TGTGCCAGCAGGGATACAGGGATGGGGACTGAAGCTTTCTTT